This TCR beta chain was recovered during a study of monozygotic twins with inflammatory bowel disease. Points on this clonotype: Antigen: not known.

Reanalyzing the 5' RACE reads, TCRdb keeps one entry per CDR3 protein, without DNA. Across approximately 340,000 distinct CDR3 sequences, the top ten clones capture around 2% of the sample. There are 15 residues in the CDR3. The V gene's germline CDR1 is ENHRY and CDR2 SYGVKD. Study observations and caveats: A reduction in TCRbeta diversity (inverse Simpson) was seen in IBD patients relative to healthy co-twins. Distinguishing T cell subtypes was not possible.

The source is a human donor with ulcerative colitis or Crohn's disease, or a healthy co-twin of an affected twin (not recorded which). Sequenced sample: blood. The genes are TRBV10-3 and TRBJ2-7; no DNA is available, so the TRBD1 call from TCRdb remains unchecked. CDR3 region: CASQTAGQGADEQYF.